This T cell receptor beta chain is drawn from a study of cytomegalovirus exposure and HLA in healthy donors. The donors formed part of the approximately 120-subject validation cohort, distinct from the roughly 600-subject first cohort. Points on this clone: Its matching antigen is unknown.

Trimming pared 1 base from V and 5 bases from J, leaving 8 bases between. Germline-derived CDR1 and CDR2 are SGHAT and FQNNGV. The CDR3 consists of 13 residues. Study findings and constraints: Reports credit the classifier with highly specific, highly sensitive diagnosis of cytomegalovirus status.

The method was immunoSEQ multiplex PCR; TCRdb's version includes in-frame clones alone and lacks a portion of them. The sample lists almost 75,000 clones, about 82% occurring once. The TCR was taken from a man aged 25 to 45 in good health and CMV-seronegative. The chain couples TRBV11-2 to TRBJ2-5; tentative D call: TRBD2 (5 bases). Material: PBMCs. Here the CDR3 reads CASSLVGEETQYF. The DNA of the CDR3 is TGTGCCAGCAGCTTAGTTGGGGAGGAGACCCAGTACTTC.